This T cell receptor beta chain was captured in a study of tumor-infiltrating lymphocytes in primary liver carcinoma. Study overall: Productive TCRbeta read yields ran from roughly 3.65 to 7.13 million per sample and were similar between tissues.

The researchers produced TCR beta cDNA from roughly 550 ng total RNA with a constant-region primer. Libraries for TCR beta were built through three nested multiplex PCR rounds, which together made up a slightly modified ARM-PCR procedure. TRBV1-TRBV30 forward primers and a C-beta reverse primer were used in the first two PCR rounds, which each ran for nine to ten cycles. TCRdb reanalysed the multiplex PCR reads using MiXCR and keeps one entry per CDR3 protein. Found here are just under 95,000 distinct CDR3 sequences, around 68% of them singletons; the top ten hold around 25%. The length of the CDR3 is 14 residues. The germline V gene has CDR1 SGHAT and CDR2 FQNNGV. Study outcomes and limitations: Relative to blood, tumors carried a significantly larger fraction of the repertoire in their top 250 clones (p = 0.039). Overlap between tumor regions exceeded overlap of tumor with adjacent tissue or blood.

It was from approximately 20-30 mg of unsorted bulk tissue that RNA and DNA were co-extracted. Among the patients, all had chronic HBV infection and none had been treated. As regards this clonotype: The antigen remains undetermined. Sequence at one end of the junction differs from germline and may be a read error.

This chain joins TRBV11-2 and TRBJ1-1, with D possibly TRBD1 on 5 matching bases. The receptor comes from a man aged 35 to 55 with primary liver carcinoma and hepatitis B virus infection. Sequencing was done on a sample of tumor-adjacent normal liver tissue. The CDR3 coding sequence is TGTGCCACCAGCTTATCGGCCCTCCCCGGGGGAGCTTTCTTT. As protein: CATSLSALPGGAFF.